The 13 T cell receptor beta chains below come from one sample, sequenced in a study of graft-versus-host responses after intestinal transplantation. For these receptors, no antigen is known. Clones were read by immunoSEQ multiplex PCR, and TCRdb kept only the in-frame ones, dropping some. The sample lists 55,000 to 75,000 clones, 84% seen once, with roughly 0.4% in the top ten. Sequenced material: unstimulated CD4+ T cells sorted from spleen or lymph node cells, taken before transplant. The receptor set was obtained from a human donor who was the organ donor for an intestinal transplant.

The chain recombines TRBV5-1 with TRBJ1-2; TRBD1 might be the D (5 bases). The germline CDR1 and CDR2 sequences are SGHRS and YFSETQ. Trimming removed 5 bases at V and 12 bases at J, with 20 bases between. The CDR3 has 13 residues. Written as DNA, the CDR3 is TGCGCCAGCAGGGTGGGGCGCAGTGACTTCAACACCTTC. Translated, it gives CASRVGRSDFNTF.

The sample holds one count of this clone. This chain links TRBV6-1 with TRBJ1-4; D perhaps matches TRBD1 (5 bases). The CDR3 consists of 17 residues. V was trimmed by 2 bases and J by 0 bases, leaving 13 bases between them. CDR1 and CDR2 (germline): MNHNS, SASEGT. The CDR3 here is CASSEWGRSATNEKLFF. The CDR3 nucleotides are TGTGCCAGCAGTGAATGGGGCAGGTCCGCAACTAATGAAAAACTGTTTTTT.

This chain joins TRBV7-2 and TRBJ1-4; TRBD1 matches at 7 bases. The length of the CDR3 is 15 residues. Losses at the gene ends were 5 bases for V and 4 bases for J; bases not matched to a gene: 7. CDR1 is SGHTA, CDR2 FQGNSA, per germline. CDR3: CASSLGGQINEKLFF. As DNA, the CDR3 is TGTGCCAGCAGCCTAGGGGGCCAGATTAATGAAAAACTGTTTTTT.

The rearrangement links TRBV11-2 to TRBJ2-2; 10 bases are shared with TRBD2. This CDR3 comprises 17 residues. Trimming cost V 5 bases and J 0 bases; bases outside gene matches: 6. The germline V gene has CDR1 SGHAT and CDR2 FQNNGV. In nucleotides, the CDR3 is TGTGCCAGCAGCCCACTAGCGGGGAGCGCGAACACCGGGGAGCTGTTTTTT. Protein product: CASSPLAGSANTGELFF.

In this sample, this clone turned up once. The chain is built from TRBV15 and TRBJ1-5; the D is unclear. This CDR3 has 16 residues. Deletions cut 0 bases from V and 0 bases from J, with 9 bases between. Germline values: CDR1 LNHNV, CDR2 YYDKDF (reference sequence). CDR3 nucleotide sequence: TGTGCCACCAGCAGAGACTTTGTCGGTAGCAATCAGCCCCAGCATTTT. This encodes CATSRDFVGSNQPQHF.

This chain connects TRBV7-2 to TRBJ1-6, with a weak D call TRBD1 (5 bases). The V and J ends lost 1 base and 0 bases respectively, with 13 bases between them. Germline V gene data show CDR1 as SGHTA and CDR2 as FQGNSA. This CDR3 is built from 18 residues. In nucleotides, the CDR3 is TGTGCCAGCAGCTTAGAGAGACAGTCGAGCTCCTATAATTCACCCCTCCACTTT. Protein product: CASSLERQSSSYNSPLHF.

The rearrangement uses TRBV6-1 and TRBJ1-3; 8 bases are shared with TRBD1. Looked up from germline, CDR1 is MNHNS and CDR2 is SASEGT. The CDR3 consists of 18 residues. With 3 bases clipped from V and 1 base from J, the junction kept 11 bases outside the gene matches. The CDR3 region has the DNA TGTGCCAGCAGTGACATTCGTGGACAGGGTGTTTCTGGAAACACCATATATTTT. This codes for CASSDIRGQGVSGNTIYF.

The sample holds one count of this clone. V gene TRBV27 combines with J gene TRBJ2-3, with TRBD1 identical over 7 bases. J was trimmed by 0 bases and V by 7 bases; bases with no gene match: 10. CDR3 size: 16 residues. The germline gives CDR1 MNHEY, CDR2 SMNVEV (reference sequence). Written as DNA, the CDR3 is TGTGCCAGCACGAGACAGGGTGGGATTAGCACAGATACGCAGTATTTT. Translating gives CASTRQGGISTDTQYF.

The CDR3 coding sequence is TGTGCCAGCGGCACACAGAGCTCCTATAATTCACCCCTCCACTTT. This translates into CASGTQSSYNSPLHF. This chain joins TRBV28 and TRBJ1-6; D unresolved. V lost 8 bases and J lost 0, with 11 bases in between. The germline CDR1 and CDR2 sequences are MDHEN and SYDVKM. This CDR3 is 15 amino acids long.

V and J are TRBV2 and TRBJ1-6; weak D call: TRBD1 (5 bases). Trimming took 6 bases from V and 5 from J, leaving 11 bases between them. This CDR3 has 14 amino acids. Germline CDR1 and CDR2: SNHLY and FYNNEI. CDR3: CASRSGGDNSPLHF. The CDR3, as DNA: TGTGCCAGCAGGAGTGGGGGGGATAATTCACCCCTCCACTTT.

V gene TRBV5-1 combines with J gene TRBJ2-5, with 7 nucleotides matching TRBD2. The CDR3 covers 16 residues. CDR1 SGHRS and CDR2 YFSETQ come from the germline V gene. Trimming removed 7 bases from V and 4 bases from J; junction bases left unmatched: 16. In DNA, the CDR3 is TGCGCCAGCGCCGTCGATCCCGGGGGGAAGGGAGAGACCCAGTACTTC. Translation gives CASAVDPGGKGETQYF.

The V call is TRBV11-2, the J call TRBJ2-3; TRBD2 matches at 13 bases. CDR1 is SGHAT, CDR2 FQNNGV, per germline. Trimming took 5 bases from V and 2 from J; bases not matched to a gene: 4. The CDR3 is 16 amino acids. In nucleotides, the CDR3 is TGTGCCAGCAGCAAACTAGCGGGGGGGCCCACAGATACGCAGTATTTT. The encoded protein is CASSKLAGGPTDTQYF. The complete variable domain, with remaining parts taken from reference TRBV11-2 and TRBJ2-3, reads EAGVAQSPRYKIIEKRQSVAFWCNPISGHATLYWYQQILGQGPKLLIQFQNNGVVDDSQLPKDRFSAERLKGVDSTLKIQPAKLEDSAVYLCASSKLAGGPTDTQYFGPGTRLTVL.

V and J are TRBV27 and TRBJ1-1, with D maybe TRBD1 (5 bases). Deletions cut 1 base from V and 5 bases from J, with 14 bases between. This CDR3 region has 15 residues. Per germline, CDR1 MNHEY and CDR2 SMNVEV (reference sequence). The CDR3: CASSLFPQGRTEAFF. CDR3 nucleotide sequence: TGTGCCAGCAGTTTATTTCCCCAGGGTCGTACTGAAGCTTTCTTT.